This T cell receptor beta chain was obtained from a study of CD8+CD57+ T cells in acquired aplastic anemia listed by TCRdb under 2018. About the investigation overall: DNA extracted from sorted CD4+ and CD8+ cells had a mean of approximately 3 ug, with a range of 0.2 to 27.4 ug. Mean read counts for healthy donor samples were roughly 10 million for CD4+ cells and around 11 million for CD8+ cells.

Profiling of TCR beta VDJ combinations and CDR3 sequences used genomic DNA as the template. An Illumina HiSeq 2000 was the platform used for TCR repertoire sequencing. The source study handled its data this way. TRBV/TRBJ rearrangement plots, CDR3 size and DJ length profiles, and Simpson's diversity index were used to evaluate the repertoires. The most abundant DNA sequence in the deep sequencing data was defined as the immunodominant clone. CDR3 amino acid sequences were screened for sharing across subjects and were compared with published repertoires and the VDJdb database. TCRdb redid the processing of the public reads, applying fastp at Q25 and MiXCR, and retained in-frame beta chains. Every entry covers one CDR3 protein and lists the most common genes and DNA from its rows. For this entry, the V and J calls and clone size follow TCRdb and not the study's own pipeline. This sample holds some 220,000 distinct CDR3 sequences; around 32% were observed only once. In total, the top ten clones hold roughly 1.1% of the sample.

The V end loses 4 bases and the J end loses 6 bases, and a stretch of 13 bases separates them. As encoded in the germline V gene (reference sequence), CDR1 is DFQATT while CDR2 is SNEGSKA. Counted from cysteine to phenylalanine, this CDR3 has 13 amino acids. Kept here is only the CDR3 DNA, which spans 39 bases and is read in frame from base 1. As for this clonotype: Its target antigen remains unknown. Base-call qualities are not available, and no considerably larger clone is one nucleotide away.

Findings and caveats that apply to the study as a whole: Between patients and healthy controls, no significant difference in CD8+ Simpson's diversity was found (P=0.060). Approximately 31 CD8+ CDR3 sequences were found in both patients and controls but appeared to be highly expressed in patients and within the immunodominant clones of the patients.

In this study, sorted CD4+ and CD8+ T cells from the blood of healthy subjects and of severe aplastic anemia patients had their TCR repertoires deep-sequenced. Ficoll-Paque density gradient centrifugation was used to isolate peripheral blood mononuclear cells. Before DNA was extracted, CD4+ and CD8+ T cells were sorted using either FACS or magnetic beads. The TCR sequence derives from a human donor in good health, serving as a control. Sequencing input: sorted CD4+, CD8+, or CD8+CD57+ T cells (not recorded which) from PBMCs. The chain is encoded by TRBV20-1 joined to TRBJ1-5; no D segment can be confidently identified. The CDR3 in this case is CSAIFGGGQPQHF. The DNA reads TGCAGTGCTATCTTCGGAGGAGGTCAGCCCCAGCATTTT.